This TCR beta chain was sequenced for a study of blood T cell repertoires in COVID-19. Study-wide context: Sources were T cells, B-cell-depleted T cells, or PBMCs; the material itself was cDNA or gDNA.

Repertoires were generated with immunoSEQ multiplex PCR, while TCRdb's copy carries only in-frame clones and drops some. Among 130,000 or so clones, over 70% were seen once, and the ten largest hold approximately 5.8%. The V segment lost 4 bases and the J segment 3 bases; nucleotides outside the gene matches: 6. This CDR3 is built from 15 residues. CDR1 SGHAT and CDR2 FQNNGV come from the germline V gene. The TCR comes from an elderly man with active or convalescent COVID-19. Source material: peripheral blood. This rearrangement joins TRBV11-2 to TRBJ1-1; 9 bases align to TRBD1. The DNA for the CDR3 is TGTGCCAGCAGCTCCTCGGGGACAGGGTACACTGAAGCTTTCTTT. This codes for CASSSSGTGYTEAFF.